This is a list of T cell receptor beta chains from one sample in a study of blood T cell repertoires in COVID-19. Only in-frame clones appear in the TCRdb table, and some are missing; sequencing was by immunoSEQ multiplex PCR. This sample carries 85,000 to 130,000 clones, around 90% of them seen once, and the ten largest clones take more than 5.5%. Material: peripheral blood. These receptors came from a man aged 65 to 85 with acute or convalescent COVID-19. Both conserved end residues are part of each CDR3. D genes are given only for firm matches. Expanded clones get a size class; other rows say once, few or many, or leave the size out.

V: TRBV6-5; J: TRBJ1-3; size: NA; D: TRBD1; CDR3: CASTSRDRAGNTIYF; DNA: TGTGCCAGCACCTCCAGGGACAGGGCTGGAAACACCATATATTTT
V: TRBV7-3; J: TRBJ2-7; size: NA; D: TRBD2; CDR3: CASSFAGGLTYEQYF; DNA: TGTGCCAGCAGCTTCGCGGGAGGCCTAACCTACGAGCAGTACTTC
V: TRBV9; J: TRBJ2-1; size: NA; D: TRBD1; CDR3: CASSVVGQGPNEQFF; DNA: TGTGCCAGCAGCGTAGTGGGACAGGGGCCCAATGAGCAGTTCTTC
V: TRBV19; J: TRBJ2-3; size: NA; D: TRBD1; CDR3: CASSRAGGMNTQYF; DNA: TGTGCCAGTAGTAGGGCAGGGGGCATGAATACGCAGTATTTT
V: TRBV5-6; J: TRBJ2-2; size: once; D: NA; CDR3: CASSLGSTGELFF; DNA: TGTGCCAGCAGCTTGGGGAGCACCGGGGAGCTGTTTTTT
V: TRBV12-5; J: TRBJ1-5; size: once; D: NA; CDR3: CASGSGVQPQHF; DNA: TGTGCTAGTGGCAGTGGTGTTCAGCCCCAGCATTTT
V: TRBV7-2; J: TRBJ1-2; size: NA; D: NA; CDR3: CASSRILSTGVASGTF; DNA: NA
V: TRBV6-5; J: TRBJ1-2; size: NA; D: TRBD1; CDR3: CASSYTGQGVGYTF; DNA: TGTGCCAGCAGTTACACGGGACAGGGGGTAGGCTACACCTTC
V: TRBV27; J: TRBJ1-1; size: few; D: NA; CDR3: CASSNGGSGLNTEAFF; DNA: TGTGCCAGCAGCAATGGTGGGTCGGGTTTGAACACTGAAGCTTTCTTT
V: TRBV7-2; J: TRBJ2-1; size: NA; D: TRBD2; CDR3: CASSTTSGNYNEQFF; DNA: TGTGCCAGCAGCACCACTAGCGGGAACTACAATGAGCAGTTCTTC
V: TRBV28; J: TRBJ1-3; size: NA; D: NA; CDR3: CATSSGELSGNTIYF; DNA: TGTGCCACCTCCAGCGGGGAACTATCTGGAAACACCATATATTTT
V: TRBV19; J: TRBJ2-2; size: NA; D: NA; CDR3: CASSIEAGAQTGELFF; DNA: TGTGCCAGTAGTATAGAGGCAGGGGCACAGACCGGGGAGCTGTTTTTT
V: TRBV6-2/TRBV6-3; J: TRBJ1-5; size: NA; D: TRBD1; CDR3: CASSRGQGQPQHF; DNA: TGTGCCAGCAGTAGGGGGCAGGGTCAGCCCCAGCATTTT
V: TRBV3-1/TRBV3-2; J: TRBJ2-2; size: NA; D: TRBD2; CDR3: CASSRAGLAGGPSGELFF; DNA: TGTGCCAGCAGCCGCGCGGGACTAGCGGGGGGGCCTAGCGGGGAGCTGTTTTTT
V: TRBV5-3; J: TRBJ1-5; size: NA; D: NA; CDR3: CARSYKPQHF; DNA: TGTGCCAGAAGCTATAAGCCCCAGCATTTT
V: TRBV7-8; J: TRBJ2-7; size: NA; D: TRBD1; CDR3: CASSLNTGGYEQYF; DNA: TGTGCCAGCAGCCTAAATACAGGGGGCTACGAGCAGTACTTC
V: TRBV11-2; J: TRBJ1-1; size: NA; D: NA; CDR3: CASSLIGDGTEAFF; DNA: TGTGCCAGCAGCTTAATCGGGGATGGCACTGAAGCTTTCTTT
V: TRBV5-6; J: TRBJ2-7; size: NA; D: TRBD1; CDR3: CASSSRQGKYEQYF; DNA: TGTGCCAGCAGCTCTCGACAGGGGAAGTACGAGCAGTACTTC
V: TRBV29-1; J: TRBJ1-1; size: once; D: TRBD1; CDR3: CSTGQGAGYGEAFF; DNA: TGCAGCACGGGACAGGGAGCGGGATACGGTGAAGCTTTCTTT
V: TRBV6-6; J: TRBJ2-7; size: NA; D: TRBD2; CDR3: CASSYWREGHYEQYF; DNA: TGTGCCAGCAGTTATTGGCGGGAGGGGCACTACGAGCAGTACTTC
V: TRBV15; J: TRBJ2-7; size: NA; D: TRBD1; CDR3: CATSRATGQVSYEQYF; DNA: TGTGCCACCAGCAGAGCGACCGGACAGGTTTCCTACGAGCAGTACTTC
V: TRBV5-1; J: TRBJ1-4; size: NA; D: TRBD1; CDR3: CASSLQGQANEKLFF; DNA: TGCGCCAGCAGCTTGCAGGGACAGGCTAATGAAAAACTGTTTTTT
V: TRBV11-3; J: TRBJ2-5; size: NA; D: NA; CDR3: CASSLETGQGWFWFQETQYF; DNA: TGTGCCAGCAGCTTAGAGACGGGCCAGGGTTGGTTTTGGTTCCAAGAGACCCAGTACTTC
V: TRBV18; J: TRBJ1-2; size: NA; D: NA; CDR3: CASSSTTNYGYTF; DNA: TGTGCCAGCTCATCAACAACTAACTATGGCTACACCTTC
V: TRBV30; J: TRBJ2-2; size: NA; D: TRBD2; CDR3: CASPRGDYATGELFF; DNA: TGTGCCTCGCCGCGGGGGGACTACGCCACCGGGGAGCTGTTTTTT
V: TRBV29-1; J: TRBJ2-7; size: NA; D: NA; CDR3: CSVGGTGRNEQYF; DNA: TGCAGCGTTGGCGGGACGGGGAGAAACGAGCAGTACTTC
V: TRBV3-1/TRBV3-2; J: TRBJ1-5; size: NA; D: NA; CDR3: CASSQARVAQPQHF; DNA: TGTGCCAGCAGCCAAGCAAGGGTAGCGCAGCCCCAGCATTTT
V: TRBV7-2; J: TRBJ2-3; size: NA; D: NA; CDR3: CASSPRTDIRIDIWYF; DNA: TGTGCCAGCAGCCCGCGGACAGATATTCGGATAGATATTTGGTATTTT
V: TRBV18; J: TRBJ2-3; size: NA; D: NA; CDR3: CASSPRQITTDTQYF; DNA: TGTGCCAGCTCACCTCGACAAATTACCACAGATACGCAGTATTTT
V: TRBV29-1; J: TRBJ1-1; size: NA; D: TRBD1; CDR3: CSVEGVVDRGATEAFF; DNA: TGCAGCGTTGAAGGGGTCGTGGACAGGGGGGCCACTGAAGCTTTCTTT
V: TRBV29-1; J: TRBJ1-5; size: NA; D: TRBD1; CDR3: CSVGTGSIGQPQHF; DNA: TGCAGCGTTGGGACAGGAAGTATCGGTCAGCCCCAGCATTTT
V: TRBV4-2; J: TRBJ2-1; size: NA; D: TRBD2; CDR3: CASSQDLLAGRSYNEQFF; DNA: TGTGCCAGCAGCCAAGATTTACTAGCGGGTAGATCCTACAATGAGCAGTTCTTC
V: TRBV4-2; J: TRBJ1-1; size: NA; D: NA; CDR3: CASSQEDRATEAFF; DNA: TGTGCCAGCAGCCAGGAGGACCGGGCCACTGAAGCTTTCTTT
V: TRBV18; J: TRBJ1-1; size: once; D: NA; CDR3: CASSPGQDTEAFF; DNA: TGTGCCAGCTCACCAGGGCAGGACACTGAAGCTTTCTTT
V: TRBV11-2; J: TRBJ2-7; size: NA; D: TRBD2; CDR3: CASSFLRSGLAGNYEQYF; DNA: TGTGCCAGCAGCTTCTTGCGGTCCGGACTAGCGGGCAACTACGAGCAGTACTTC
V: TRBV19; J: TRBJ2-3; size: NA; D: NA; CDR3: CASSTRRADTQYF; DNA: TGTGCCAGTAGTACCCGCAGGGCAGATACGCAGTATTTT
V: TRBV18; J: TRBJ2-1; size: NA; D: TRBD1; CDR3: CASSPYRGHMDNEQFF; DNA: TGTGCCAGCTCACCCTACAGGGGGCATATGGACAATGAGCAGTTCTTC
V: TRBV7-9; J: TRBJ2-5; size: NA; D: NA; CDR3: CASSLVSLGAGRETQYF; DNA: TGTGCCAGCAGCTTAGTCTCCTTGGGTGCAGGGCGGGAGACCCAGTACTTC
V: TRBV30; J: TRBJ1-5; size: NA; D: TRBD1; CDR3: CAWSVHRGHQPQHF; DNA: TGTGCCTGGAGTGTCCACAGGGGGCATCAACCCCAGCATTTT
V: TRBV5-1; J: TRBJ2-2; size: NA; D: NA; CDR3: CATRLGGGHAGELFF; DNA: TGCGCCACCCGACTGGGGGGGGGCCACGCCGGGGAGCTGTTTTTT
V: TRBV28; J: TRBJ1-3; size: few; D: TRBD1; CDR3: CASSLPGTGGNTIYF; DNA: TGTGCCAGCAGTTTACCCGGGACAGGTGGAAACACCATATATTTT
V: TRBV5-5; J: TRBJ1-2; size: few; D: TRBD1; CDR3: CASSLGTDYGYTF; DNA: TGTGCCAGCAGCCTCGGGACAGACTATGGCTACACCTTC
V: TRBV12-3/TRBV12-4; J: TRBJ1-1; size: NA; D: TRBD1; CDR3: CASSLPGGTEAFF; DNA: TGTGCCAGCAGTTTACCAGGGGGCACTGAAGCTTTCTTT
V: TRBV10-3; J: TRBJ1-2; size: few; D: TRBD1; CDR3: CAISGDRGGYTF; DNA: TGTGCCATCAGTGGTGACAGGGGGGGCTACACCTTC
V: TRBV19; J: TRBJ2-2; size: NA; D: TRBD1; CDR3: CASSIGTGGNTGELFF; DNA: TGTGCCAGTAGTATAGGGACAGGGGGGAACACCGGGGAGCTGTTTTTT
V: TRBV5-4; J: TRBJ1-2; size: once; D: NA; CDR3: CASSDGLGGYGYTF; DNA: TGTGCCAGCAGCGACGGACTCGGCGGCTATGGCTACACCTTC
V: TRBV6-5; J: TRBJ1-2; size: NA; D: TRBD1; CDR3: CASSLQGAHGYTF; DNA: TGTGCCAGCAGTTTACAGGGGGCTCATGGCTACACCTTC
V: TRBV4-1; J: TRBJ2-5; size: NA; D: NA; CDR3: CASSQSGEETQYF; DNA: TGCGCCAGCAGCCAATCAGGGGAGGAGACCCAGTACTTC
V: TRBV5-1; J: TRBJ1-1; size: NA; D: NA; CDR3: CASSTDRLGVNTEAFF; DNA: TGCGCCAGCAGCACCGACAGGTTGGGTGTGAACACTGAAGCTTTCTTT
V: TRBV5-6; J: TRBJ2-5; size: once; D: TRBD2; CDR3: CASSPAGLGQETQYF; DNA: TGTGCCAGCAGCCCAGCTGGACTAGGTCAAGAGACCCAGTACTTC